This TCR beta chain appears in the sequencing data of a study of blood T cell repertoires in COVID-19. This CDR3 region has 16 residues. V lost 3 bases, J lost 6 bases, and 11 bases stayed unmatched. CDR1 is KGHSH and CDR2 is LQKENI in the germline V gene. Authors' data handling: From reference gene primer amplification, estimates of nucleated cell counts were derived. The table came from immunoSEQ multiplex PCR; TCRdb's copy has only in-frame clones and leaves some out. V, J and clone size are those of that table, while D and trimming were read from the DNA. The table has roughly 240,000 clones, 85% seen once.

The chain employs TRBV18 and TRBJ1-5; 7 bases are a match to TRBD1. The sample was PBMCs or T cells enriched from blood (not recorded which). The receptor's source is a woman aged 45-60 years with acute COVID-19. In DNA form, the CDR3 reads TGTGCCAGCTCACCCCAAGGACAGGTACAAGGTCAGCCCCAGCATTTT. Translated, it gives CASSPQGQVQGQPQHF. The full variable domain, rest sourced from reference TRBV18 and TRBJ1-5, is NAGVMQNPRHLVRRRGQEARLRCSPMKGHSHVYWYRQLPEEGLKFMVYLQKENIIDESGMPKERFSAEFPKEGPSILRIQQVVRGDSAAYFCASSPQGQVQGQPQHFGDGTRLSIL.